Sequencing of this T cell receptor (beta chain) was carried out in a study of T cell responses to AZD1222 COVID-19 vaccine. General study points: At baseline, seropositivity was found in only six or seven AZD1222 recipients.

With regard to this clone: Its antigen is currently unknown.

Profiled with immunoSEQ multiplex PCR; TCRdb holds only in-frame clones, not every one. The sample lists 150,000 or so clones, roughly 93% occurring once. Germline values: CDR1 MNHEY, CDR2 SMNVEV (reference sequence). The CDR3 extends over 11 amino acids. V dropped 8 bases and J dropped 12; count of bases not matched to a gene: 9. The input for sequencing was peripheral blood, taken on day 0 of MenACWY control vaccination. The chain carries TRBV27 and TRBJ1-1; TRBD1 matches 7 bases. The receptor was derived from an adult in good health. CDR3 sequence: CASFQGTVTFF. CDR3 in DNA: TGTGCCAGCTTCCAGGGGACAGTCACTTTCTTT.